This T cell receptor beta chain was identified during a study of T cell responses to AZD1222 COVID-19 vaccine. Profiling relied on immunoSEQ multiplex PCR, and the TCRdb table lists in-frame clones only, not all of them. The top ten clones hold more than 15% of a sample with roughly 100,000 clones, about 88% of them seen once. V was cut by 5 bases and J by 0 bases, with 5 bases left in between. The CDR3 loop spans 13 amino acids. The germline V gene encodes CDR1 LNHDA and CDR2 SQIVND (reference sequence). The source material was peripheral blood, sampled on day 0 of AZD1222 vaccination. This clonotype was sampled from an adult in good health. V gene TRBV19 combines with J gene TRBJ1-3; D is undetermined. CDR3 coding DNA: TGTGCCAGTAGTCCTTACTCTGGAAACACCATATATTTT. As protein: CASSPYSGNTIYF.